This entry lists 5 T cell receptor beta chains sequenced from one sample in a study of blood T cell repertoires in COVID-19. TCRdb keeps only in-frame clones here, not all; method: immunoSEQ multiplex PCR. The sample includes 90,000 to 100,000 clones, about 86% seen only once; the top ten take over 1.5%. The specimen sequenced was peripheral blood. All receptors come from an elderly man with acute or convalescent COVID-19.

J is TRBJ2-7 and V is TRBV18, with a possible D match to TRBD1 (5 bases). Trimming shortened V by 4 bases and J by 4 bases, and 8 bases separated the two germline ends. The CDR3 totals 12 residues. CDR1 is KGHSH, CDR2 LQKENI, per germline. CDR3 sequence: CASSLSGYEQYF. CDR3 DNA: TGTGCCAGCTCACTCTCAGGGTACGAGCAGTACTTC. Supplemented by reference TRBV18 and TRBJ2-7, the full variable domain reads NAGVMQNPRHLVRRRGQEARLRCSPMKGHSHVYWYRQLPEEGLKFMVYLQKENIIDESGMPKERFSAEFPKEGPSILRIQQVVRGDSAAYFCASSLSGYEQYFGPGTRLTVT.

There are a few counts of this clone. The chain couples TRBV7-9 to TRBJ2-7; 10 nucleotides agree with TRBD1. The CDR3 covers 14 residues. J was trimmed by 5 bases and V by 0 bases; bases with no gene match: 1. CDR1 and CDR2 (germline): SEHNR, FQNEAQ (reference sequence). The CDR3 loop reads CASSLAGTGDEQYF. The CDR3 DNA reads as TGTGCCAGCAGCTTAGCTGGGACAGGGGACGAGCAGTACTTC.

V and J are TRBV2 and TRBJ2-7; D might be TRBD1 (6 bases). V was cut by 6 bases and J by 3 bases, with 15 bases left in between. This CDR3 spans 14 amino acids. Germline lookup yields CDR1 SNHLY and CDR2 FYNNEI. CDR3 nucleotide sequence: TGTGCCAGCAGCCCAGGGGAGACCCACTACGAGCAGTACTTC. It encodes CASSPGETHYEQYF.

This rearrangement joins TRBV25-1 to TRBJ1-2; D is unclear. The CDR3 spans 14 residues. Germline V gives CDR1 MGHDK, CDR2 SYGVNS. The V gene lost 5 bases and the J gene lost 4 bases, with 14 bases spanning the gap. The CDR3 nucleotides read TGTGCCAGCAGTCGATCTGTGAACTCCTATGGCTACACCTTC. Its protein is CASSRSVNSYGYTF.

The J gene is TRBJ2-3, the V gene TRBV5-1; 10 nucleotides match TRBD1. This CDR3 contains 16 residues. CDR1 and CDR2 from the germline V gene are SGHRS and YFSETQ. V dropped 4 bases and J dropped 3; count of bases not matched to a gene: 8. CDR3: CASSAGTGVGTDTQYF. DNA of the CDR3: TGCGCCAGCAGCGCCGGGACAGGGGTCGGGACAGATACGCAGTATTTT.